The 8 T cell receptor beta chains below come from one sample, sequenced in a study of CD8+ T cells in alopecia areata. The treatment denotes: oral pan-JAK inhibitor, 5-10 mg twice daily. cDNA reverse transcribed from extracted RNA served as the sequencing template. Assay: immunoSEQ multiplex PCR; the TCRdb copy retains only in-frame clones and omits some. The repertoire holds about 200,000 clones, with roughly 50% as singletons. The source material was CD4+ T cells sorted from blood, sampled at week 24, from a patient treated with tofacitinib. The receptors stem from a human donor with alopecia areata.

The rearrangement links TRBV2 to TRBJ2-1; 10 bases map to TRBD1. The germline gives CDR1 SNHLY, CDR2 FYNNEI. J gave up 7 bases and V 6 bases, and 9 bases lay outside the gene matches. The CDR3 has 15 residues. The CDR3 sequence is CASRIRDRGGNEQFF. CDR3 DNA sequence: TGTGCCAGCAGAATACGGGACAGGGGAGGGAATGAGCAGTTCTTC.

The chain links TRBV27 to TRBJ2-7; 9 nucleotides line up with TRBD1. Germline V gene lookup returns CDR1 MNHEY and CDR2 SMNVEV (reference sequence). V shed 5 bases and J 6 bases; nucleotides not matched to a gene: 2. The CDR3 extends over 12 amino acids. CDR3 nucleotides: TGTGCCAGCAGTGGGACAGGGAGCGAGCAGTACTTC. It yields the protein CASSGTGSEQYF.

The chain uses TRBV9 and TRBJ2-3; D is uncertain. V was cut by 4 bases and J by 2 bases, with 8 bases left in between. CDR1 is SGDLS, CDR2 YYNGEE, per germline. CDR3 size: 13 residues. In DNA, the CDR3 is TGTGCCAGCAGCCCAGCTCCCACAGATACGCAGTATTTT. It specifies CASSPAPTDTQYF.

The chain links TRBV29-1 to TRBJ2-1; weak D call: TRBD2 (6 bases). Germline CDR1 is SQVTM and CDR2 is ANQGSEA. The CDR3 consists of 14 residues. V was pared by 4 bases and J by 5 bases, with 15 bases between. Written as DNA, the CDR3 is TGCAGCGTTGCTAGGACTGGCGGGGACAATGAGCAGTTCTTC. This codes for CSVARTGGDNEQFF.

This chain uses TRBV4-1 with TRBJ1-6; D remains unclear. Germline CDR1 MGHRA, CDR2 YSYEKL. The germline V and J ends were trimmed by 7 bases and 6 bases, with 16 bases remaining between them. The CDR3 length is 15 residues. CDR3 nucleotide sequence: TGCGCCAGCACGACCTACAGAGGACCTAATTCACCCCTCCACTTT. Translation gives CASTTYRGPNSPLHF.

This clone was picked up a small number of times. The chain uses TRBV28 and TRBJ2-6; D is unclear. The CDR3 is 15 residues long. The germline V and J ends were trimmed by 4 bases and 0 bases, with 7 bases remaining between them. The germline gives CDR1 MDHEN, CDR2 SYDVKM. For the CDR3, the DNA is TGTGCCAGCAGTTCCTCCGGCTCTGGGGCCAACGTCCTGACTTTC. Translating gives CASSSSGSGANVLTF.

The CDR3 region has the DNA TGTGCCAGCAGTGAAAGCCCGGTGTTACCCTACTTC. It is translated as CASSESPVLPYF. The chain links TRBV6-1 to TRBJ2-5; no reliable D call. The CDR3 spans 12 residues. From germline, CDR1 is MNHNS and CDR2 SASEGT. Trimming removed 2 bases from V and 14 bases from J, with 15 bases in between.

The chain has TRBV19 and TRBJ2-5; possibly TRBD1 for D (6 bases). The germline CDR1 and CDR2 sequences are LNHDA and SQIVND (reference sequence). The CDR3 length is 15 residues. V dropped 1 base and J dropped 2 bases, with 11 bases sitting between them. As DNA, the CDR3 is TGTGCCAGTAGTATAGTCAGGGGAAGGCAAGAGACCCAGTACTTC. The encoded protein is CASSIVRGRQETQYF.